A selection of T cell receptor beta chains follows, all from one sample in a study of blood T cell repertoires in COVID-19. Assay: immunoSEQ multiplex PCR; the TCRdb copy retains only in-frame clones and omits some. The sample lists 30,000 to 40,000 clones, about nine tenths occurring once. The material sequenced was peripheral blood. The origin of the receptors is a human donor with active COVID-19. The donor label of this sample is uncertain. CDR3s include the opening cysteine and the closing phenylalanine or tryptophan. A D gene is named only where the DNA matches it firmly. The listing skips clone size in some rows; elsewhere it reads once, few, many or a size class.

V	J	size	D	CDR3	DNA
TRBV6-5	TRBJ2-7	-	TRBD1	CASSYLGTGSDEQYF	TGTGCCAGCAGTTACCTCGGGACAGGGAGCGACGAGCAGTACTTC
TRBV4-2	TRBJ1-2	-	-	CASQEGTGSPYGYTF	TGTGCCAGCCAGGAAGGTACAGGGAGTCCCTATGGCTACACCTTC
TRBV5-1	TRBJ2-1	-	-	CASRDSGNEQFF	TGCGCCAGCAGGGACAGTGGCAATGAGCAGTTCTTC
TRBV7-2	TRBJ2-5	-	-	CASHETSRGPRSKETQYF	TGTGCCAGCCATGAAACCTCCAGGGGACCCCGAAGTAAAGAGACCCAGTACTTC
TRBV9	TRBJ2-3	once	-	CASSIAERVGTDTQYF	TGTGCCAGCAGCATAGCTGAGCGGGTGGGCACAGATACGCAGTATTTT
TRBV27	TRBJ2-5	-	TRBD1	CASSFYRGQTQYF	TGTGCCAGCAGTTTTTACAGGGGGCAGACCCAGTACTTC
TRBV5-8	TRBJ2-7	once	-	CASSTYRDSYEQYF	TGTGCCAGCAGCACTTACAGGGACTCCTACGAGCAGTACTTC
TRBV4-3	TRBJ2-1	-	TRBD2	CASSQGAGTSGGASYNEQFF	TGCGCCAGCAGCCAAGGAGCCGGGACTAGCGGGGGGGCGTCCTACAATGAGCAGTTCTTC
TRBV27	TRBJ1-4	-	TRBD1	CASSALDRGSEKLFF	TGTGCCAGCAGTGCATTGGACAGGGGTTCCGAAAAACTGTTTTTT
TRBV7-2	TRBJ1-1	once	TRBD1	CASSLRRFSTGGHGTEAFF	TGTGCCAGCAGCTTACGTCGATTTAGCACAGGGGGGCACGGCACTGAAGCTTTCTTT
TRBV7-2	TRBJ1-1	-	TRBD1	CASSLASGGQGVGAFF	TGTGCCAGCAGCTTAGCCTCCGGTGGGCAGGGGGTGGGGGCTTTCTTT
TRBV18	TRBJ1-1	-	-	CASSTQGFSEEAFF	TGTGCCAGCTCAACTCAGGGGTTCTCTGAGGAAGCTTTCTTT
TRBV5-4	TRBJ1-2	-	TRBD1	CASSSGQGKYYGYTF	TGTGCCAGCAGCTCAGGACAGGGGAAATACTATGGCTACACCTTC
TRBV29-1	TRBJ1-1	-	-	CSARPSRSDTEAFF	TGCAGCGCCCGTCCCTCTCGGTCGGACACTGAAGCTTTCTTT
TRBV6-6	TRBJ1-6	-	-	CASSFQQSNSPLHF	TGTGCCAGCAGCTTCCAACAGTCTAATTCACCCCTCCACTTT
TRBV4-2	TRBJ1-1	once	TRBD1	CASSRQGRTEAFF	TGTGCCAGCAGCCGACAGGGGAGGACTGAAGCTTTCTTT
TRBV29-1	TRBJ1-2	few	-	CSVGQGLVGGYTF	TGCAGCGTTGGTCAGGGGCTAGTCGGTGGCTACACCTTC
TRBV5-6	TRBJ2-7	few	-	CASSPDYKITYEQYF	TGTGCCAGCAGCCCCGACTATAAAATAACCTACGAGCAGTACTTC
TRBV15	TRBJ1-6	few	-	CATSRYREGNSPLHF	TGTGCCACCAGCCGTTACAGGGAGGGAAATTCACCCCTCCACTTT
TRBV21-1	TRBJ1-5	-	-	CASRRPTGAGQPQHF	TGTGCCAGCAGACGACCCACAGGGGCGGGTCAGCCCCAGCATTTT
TRBV6-2/TRBV6-3	TRBJ1-2	-	-	CASSNSRASNYGYTF	TGTGCCAGCAGTAACTCCAGGGCTTCTAACTATGGCTACACCTTC
TRBV21-1	TRBJ2-2	once	-	CARGLGSEELFF	TGTGCCCGGGGACTGGGGAGCGAGGAGCTGTTTTTT
TRBV7-2	TRBJ2-6	-	-	CASSLRETGANVLTF	TGTGCCAGCAGCTTACGGGAGACTGGGGCCAACGTCCTGACTTTC
TRBV7-8	TRBJ2-1	-	TRBD1	CASSPTGGNYNEQFF	TGTGCCAGCAGCCCCACAGGGGGCAACTACAATGAGCAGTTCTTC
TRBV7-2	TRBJ1-1	-	TRBD1	CASSLSPGQGGAFF	TGTGCCAGCAGCTTATCCCCGGGACAGGGTGGAGCTTTCTTT
TRBV4-3	TRBJ2-3	-	-	CASSQDFTDTQYF	TGCGCCAGCAGCCAAGACTTCACAGATACGCAGTATTTT
TRBV29-1	TRBJ2-1	-	TRBD1	CSVGGGTGKNEQFF	TGCAGCGTGGGAGGGGGGACAGGGAAAAATGAGCAGTTCTTC
TRBV18	TRBJ2-7	-	TRBD2	CASSPRPAGAQSSYEQYF	TGTGCCAGCTCACCCCGGCCAGCGGGGGCCCAAAGCTCCTACGAGCAGTACTTC
TRBV5-4	TRBJ1-2	-	-	CASSLNAGLDGYTF	TGTGCCAGCAGCTTGAACGCAGGGTTGGATGGCTACACCTTC
TRBV15	TRBJ2-1	few	TRBD2	CATSAQGLAGGRVRSGEQFF	TGTGCCACCAGCGCCCAAGGCCTAGCGGGGGGGCGGGTTAGGTCGGGTGAGCAGTTCTTC
TRBV7-9	TRBJ2-3	-	TRBD1	CASRSGTGSNKQYF	TGTGCCAGCAGATCCGGGACAGGGTCTAATAAGCAGTATTTT
TRBV6-6	TRBJ2-7	-	-	CASSYLAESYEQYF	TGTGCCAGCAGTTACCTAGCTGAGTCCTACGAGCAGTACTTC
TRBV4-2	TRBJ2-7	-	TRBD1	CASSQGQGTYEQYF	TGTGCCAGCAGCCAAGGACAGGGGACCTACGAGCAGTACTTC
TRBV6-5	TRBJ2-1	-	TRBD2	CASSLLLAGAAEQFF	TGTGCCAGCAGTTTGTTACTAGCGGGGGCAGCTGAGCAGTTCTTC
TRBV9	TRBJ2-1	-	TRBD2	CASSVVQAGSYNEQFF	TGTGCCAGCAGCGTAGTCCAAGCGGGGTCCTACAATGAGCAGTTCTTC
TRBV6-5	TRBJ1-2	-	-	CASSYTETNYGYTF	TGTGCCAGCAGTTACACGGAGACTAACTATGGCTACACCTTC
TRBV4-3	TRBJ1-2	few	-	CASSQDSGWGYGYTF	TGCGCCAGCAGCCAAGATTCAGGGTGGGGCTATGGCTACACCTTC
TRBV24-1	TRBJ1-6	-	-	CATSHRVITVGHNSPLHF	TGTGCCACCAGCCACCGAGTGATCACGGTGGGGCATAATTCACCCCTCCACTTT
TRBV6-2/TRBV6-3	TRBJ1-2	-	TRBD1	CASSGVLTGTEDGYTF	TGTGCCAGCAGTGGAGTACTCACCGGGACAGAGGATGGCTACACCTTC
TRBV15	TRBJ2-7	-	-	CATSRVDRTYEQYF	TGTGCCACCAGCAGAGTAGACAGAACCTACGAGCAGTACTTC
TRBV11-2	TRBJ2-1	-	TRBD2	CASYRGGGAFDEQFF	TGTGCCAGCTATCGAGGCGGGGGGGCTTTCGATGAGCAGTTCTTC